This T cell receptor (beta chain) was retrieved from a study of cytotoxic CD8 clonotypes in ibrutinib-treated CLL. The study's findings and limits: Ibrutinib response saw clonality rise, and progression saw it return toward baseline. On treatment, the uncommon public clonotypes contracted or remained stable. Sample timing was unmatched between remission and later-progressing patients; lymph nodes unstudied.

Cryopreserved PBMCs provided around 2 micrograms of genomic DNA for the TCR beta libraries. Assay: immunoSEQ multiplex PCR; the TCRdb copy retains only in-frame clones and omits some. Of approximately 330,000 clones detected, roughly 80% appear once; the ten largest clones hold about 6.7%. A word on this clone: Its antigen remains unknown.

The germline CDR1 and CDR2 sequences are SGHRS and YFSETQ. J was trimmed by 2 bases and V by 4 bases; bases with no gene match: 2. The CDR3 contains 14 residues. This receptor was taken from a human donor with chronic lymphocytic leukemia. Material: PBMCs, obtained before ibrutinib treatment. V and J are TRBV5-1 and TRBJ2-1; 8 nucleotides match TRBD1. Written as DNA, the CDR3 is TGCGCCAGCAGCGGACAGGGTACCTACAATGAGCAGTTCTTC. Amino acid sequence: CASSGQGTYNEQFF.